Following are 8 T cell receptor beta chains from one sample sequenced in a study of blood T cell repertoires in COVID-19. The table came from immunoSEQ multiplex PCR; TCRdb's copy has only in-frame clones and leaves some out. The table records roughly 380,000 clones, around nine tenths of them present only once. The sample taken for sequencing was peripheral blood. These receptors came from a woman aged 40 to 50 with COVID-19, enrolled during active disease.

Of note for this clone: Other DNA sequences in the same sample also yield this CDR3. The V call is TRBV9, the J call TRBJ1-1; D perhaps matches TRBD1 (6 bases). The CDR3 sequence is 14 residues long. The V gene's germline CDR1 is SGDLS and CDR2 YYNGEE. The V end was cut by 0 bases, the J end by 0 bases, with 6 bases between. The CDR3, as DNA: TGTGCCAGCAGCGTAGGACAGGTGAACACTGAAGCTTTCTTT. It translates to CASSVGQVNTEAFF.

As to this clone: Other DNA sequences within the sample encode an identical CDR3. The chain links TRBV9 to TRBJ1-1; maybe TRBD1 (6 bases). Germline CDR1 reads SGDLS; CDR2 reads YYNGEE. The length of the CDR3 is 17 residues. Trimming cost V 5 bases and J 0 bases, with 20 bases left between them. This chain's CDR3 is CASSPGPGGRMNTEAFF. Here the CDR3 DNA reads TGTGCCAGCAGTCCAGGACCGGGGGGGCGGATGAACACTGAAGCTTTCTTT.

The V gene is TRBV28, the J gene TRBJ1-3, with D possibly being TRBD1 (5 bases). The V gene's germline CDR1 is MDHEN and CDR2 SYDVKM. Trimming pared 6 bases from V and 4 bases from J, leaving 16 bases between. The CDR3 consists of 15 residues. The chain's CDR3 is CASRDGGASGNTIYF. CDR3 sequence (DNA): TGTGCCAGCAGGGATGGTGGGGCCTCCGGAAACACCATATATTTT.

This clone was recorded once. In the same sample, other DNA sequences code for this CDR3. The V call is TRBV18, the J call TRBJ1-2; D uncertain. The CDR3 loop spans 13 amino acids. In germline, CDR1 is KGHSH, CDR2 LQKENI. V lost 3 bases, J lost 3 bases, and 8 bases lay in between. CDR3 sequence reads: CASSPSGDYGYTF. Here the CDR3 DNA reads TGTGCCAGCTCACCTTCGGGAGACTATGGCTACACCTTC.

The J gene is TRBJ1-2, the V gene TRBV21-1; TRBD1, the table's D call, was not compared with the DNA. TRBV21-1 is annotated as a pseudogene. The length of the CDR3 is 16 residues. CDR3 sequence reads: CASSTHLSGLGYGYTF. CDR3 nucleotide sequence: TGTGCCAGCAGCACCCACCTCTCAGGGCTCGGCTATGGCTACACCTTC.

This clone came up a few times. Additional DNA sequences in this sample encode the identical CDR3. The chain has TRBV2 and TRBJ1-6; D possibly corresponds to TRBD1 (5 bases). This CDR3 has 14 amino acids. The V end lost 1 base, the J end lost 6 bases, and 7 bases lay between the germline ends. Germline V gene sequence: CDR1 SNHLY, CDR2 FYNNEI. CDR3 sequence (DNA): TGTGCCAGCAGTGAAGGCAGGGTTAATTCACCCCTCCACTTT. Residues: CASSEGRVNSPLHF.

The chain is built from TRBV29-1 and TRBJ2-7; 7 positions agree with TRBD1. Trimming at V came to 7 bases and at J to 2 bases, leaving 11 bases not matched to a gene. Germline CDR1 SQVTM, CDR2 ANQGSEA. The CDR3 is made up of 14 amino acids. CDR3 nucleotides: TGCAGCGCTTACTCGGACAGGCATCCCTACGAGCAGTACTTC. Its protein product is CSAYSDRHPYEQYF.

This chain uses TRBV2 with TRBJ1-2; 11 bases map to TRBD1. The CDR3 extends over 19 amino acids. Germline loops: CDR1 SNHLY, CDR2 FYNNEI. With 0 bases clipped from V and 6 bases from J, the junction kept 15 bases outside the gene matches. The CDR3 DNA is TGTGCCAGCAGTGAAGCGGCTTCGGACAGGGGGCGTAGTAGGAATGGCTACACCTTC. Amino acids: CASSEAASDRGRSRNGYTF.